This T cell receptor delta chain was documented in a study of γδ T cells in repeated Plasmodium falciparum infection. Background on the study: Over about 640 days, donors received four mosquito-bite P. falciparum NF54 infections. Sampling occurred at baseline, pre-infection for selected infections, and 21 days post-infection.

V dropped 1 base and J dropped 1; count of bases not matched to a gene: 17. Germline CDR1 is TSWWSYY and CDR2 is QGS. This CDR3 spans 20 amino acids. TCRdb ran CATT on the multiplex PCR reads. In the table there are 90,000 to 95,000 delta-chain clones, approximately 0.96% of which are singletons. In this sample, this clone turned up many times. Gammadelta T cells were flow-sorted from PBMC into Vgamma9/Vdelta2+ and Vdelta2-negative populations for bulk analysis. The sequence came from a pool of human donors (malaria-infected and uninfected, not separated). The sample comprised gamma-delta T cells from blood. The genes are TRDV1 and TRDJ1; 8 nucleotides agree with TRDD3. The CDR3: CALGEPNPTWGIFFTDKLIF. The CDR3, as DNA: TGTGCTCTTGGGGAACCAAATCCTACTTGGGGGATTTTCTTCACCGATAAACTCATCTTT.